The sequence of this T cell receptor beta chain was determined in a study of shared clonotypes between healthy human individuals. Overall study findings and caveats: With a handful of donors compared, around 5.4% of naive CD4 clonotypes were shared.

As regards this clone: Its antigen is still unknown.

Naive-designated CD8 cells lacked CD45RO, were positively enriched for CCR7, and omitted terminally differentiated effector memory CD45RA+ cells. Per the authors' pipeline: With immunoSEQ giving junction-only sequences and no quality scores, filtering differed. Here immunoSEQ multiplex PCR was the method, and the copy in TCRdb shows in-frame clones only, minus some. The V and J calls and clone size come from that table; D and trimming were worked out from the DNA. The table records about 2.1 million clones, 93% of them present only once. The CDR3 covers 17 residues. The V gene end was trimmed by 0 bases and the J gene end by 3 bases; junction bases not matched to a gene: 10. Germline CDR1 and CDR2: ENHRY and SYGVKD.

Input material: naive CD8+ T cells from PBMCs. The chain links TRBV10-3 to TRBJ2-7, with 8 bases identical to TRBD2. The receptor's source is a man between 18 and 29 years old in good health. Some clones in this sample may be carry-over from other donors' samples. The CDR3 DNA is TGTGCCATCAGTGAGTCGGCCAGCGGGCTAGCGGGCTACGAGCAGTACTTC. This encodes CAISESASGLAGYEQYF.